The rows below give T cell receptor beta chains drawn from one sample of a study of blood T cell repertoires in COVID-19. Sequenced by immunoSEQ multiplex PCR; TCRdb stores in-frame clones only, minus some. The sample gives about 490,000 clones, 80% to 90% of which show up once; 3.2% is in the top ten. The sequencing input was peripheral blood. These receptors all come from a human donor in a cohort sampled during active COVID-19. The CDR3 runs from the conserved cysteine through the conserved F or W. The D gene is left open where the match is weak. A row's size may be missing; if present it is once, few, many or a size class.

>TRBJ2-7|-|TRBV5-1|-
TGCGCCAGCAGCCAGGACATTTTCTCCTACGAGCAGTACTTC
CASSQDIFSYEQYF
>TRBJ2-5|-|TRBV19|TRBD1
TGTGCCAGTAGTATAGTGGAAGACAGGGCGAAGACCCAGTACTTC
CASSIVEDRAKTQYF
>TRBJ2-1|-|TRBV7-2|TRBD1
TGTGCCAGCAGCCCACAGGGGGCCGGCAATGAGCAGTTCTTC
CASSPQGAGNEQFF
>TRBJ2-3|-|TRBV5-4|-
TGTGCCAGCAGCTCCTGGGCTTCCGCGGGGGATACGCAGTATTTT
CASSSWASAGDTQYF
>TRBJ2-2|-|TRBV7-6|-
TGTGCCAGCAGTGAGGGGGTATACGGGGAGCTGTTTTTT
CASSEGVYGELFF
>TRBJ1-5|-|TRBV2|TRBD1
TGTGCCAGCAGTGAAGGACAGGGGTATCAGCCCCAGCATTTT
CASSEGQGYQPQHF
>TRBJ1-5|-|TRBV3-1/TRBV3-2|-
TGTGCCAGCAGCCAATTTCCCATAGGCGGTCAGCCCCAGCATTTT
CASSQFPIGGQPQHF
>TRBJ2-3|-|TRBV11-3|TRBD2
TGTGCCAGCAGCTTAGCGGGAGGTACGCAGTATTTT
CASSLAGGTQYF
>TRBJ2-1|-|TRBV19|TRBD2
TGTGCCAGTAGTATAGCTACTAGCGCTTTCAATGAGCAGTTCTTC
CASSIATSAFNEQFF
>TRBJ1-2|-|TRBV6-5|-
TGTGCCAGCTATGAACAGGGCGCCTATGGCTACACCTTC
CASYEQGAYGYTF
>TRBJ1-2|few|TRBV19|-
TGTGCCAGTAGTCAAACCGGGAATTATGGCTACACCTTC
CASSQTGNYGYTF
>TRBJ1-2|-|TRBV29-1|-
TGCAGCGTGGAACCAGGGGTCTATGGCTACACCTTC
CSVEPGVYGYTF
>TRBJ2-5|-|TRBV28|-
TGTGCCAGCAGTTTGTTGTCAGGCAGCCAAGAGACCCAGTACTTC
CASSLLSGSQETQYF
>TRBJ2-7|few|TRBV6-5|TRBD2
TGTGCCAGCAGTTACCTGACTAGCCCCGAGCAGTACTTC
CASSYLTSPEQYF
>TRBJ2-1|-|TRBV6-1|TRBD2
TGTGCCAGCAGTGCCCTAGCGGGAGACGCTTACAATGAGCAGTTCTTC
CASSALAGDAYNEQFF
>TRBJ1-6|-|TRBV18|TRBD1
TGTGCCAGCTCACCAAGTAAATGGGACAGAGCCTATAATTCACCCCTCCACTTT
CASSPSKWDRAYNSPLHF
>TRBJ1-2|once|TRBV6-6|-
TGTGCCAGCAGTTATTTGCAGGGCGGTGGCTACACCTTC
CASSYLQGGGYTF
>TRBJ1-4|-|TRBV4-2|TRBD1
TGTGCCAGCAGCCAAGGCCCGGGACAGGAAAATGAAAAACTGTTTTTT
CASSQGPGQENEKLFF
>TRBJ1-3|-|TRBV28|-
TGTGCCAGCACCCACCAAGGGGGGGTCACAGGAAACACCATATATTTT
CASTHQGGVTGNTIYF
>TRBJ1-3|-|TRBV28|TRBD1
TGTGCCAGCAGTTCGAGGGGGCTTTTGGCCTTAGGAAACACCATATATTTT
CASSSRGLLALGNTIYF
>TRBJ1-6|once|TRBV9|-
TGTGCCAGCAGCCGCCGGACGGACCCCGGGGGGAATTCACCCCTCCACTTT
CASSRRTDPGGNSPLHF
>TRBJ2-1|few|TRBV5-1|-
TGCGCCAGCAGCTTGTCCGGGAGTCGCAATGAGCAGTTCTTC
CASSLSGSRNEQFF
>TRBJ2-5|-|TRBV19|-
TGTGCCAGTAGTATAGGGGCCAGGAAGGAGACCCAGTACTTC
CASSIGARKETQYF
>TRBJ2-1|-|TRBV25-1|TRBD2
TGTGCCTCACGGGAGGGACTAGCCGACAATGAGCAGTTCTTC
CASREGLADNEQFF
>TRBJ2-7|-|TRBV4-2|TRBD2
TGTGCCAGCAGCCTCCTTGGGGGGGTTGAGTACGAGCAGTACTTC
CASSLLGGVEYEQYF
>TRBJ2-5|-|TRBV5-4|TRBD2
TGTGCCAGCAGCTCCGGGGGGGAGGCCCAGTACTTC
CASSSGGEAQYF
>TRBJ2-5|once|TRBV18|-
TGTGCCAGCTCACCAGCCCGGCAAGAGACCCAGTACTTC
CASSPARQETQYF
>TRBJ1-6|once|TRBV25-1|-
TGTGCCAGCAGTGAATTGCAGGGGCAAGGAAATTCACCCCTCCACTTT
CASSELQGQGNSPLHF
>TRBJ1-5|-|TRBV9|-
TGTGCCAGCAGCGTGCAGGACAATCAGCCCCAGCATTTT
CASSVQDNQPQHF
>TRBJ2-3|-|TRBV7-3|TRBD2
TGTGCCAGCAGCTTACTGAGCGGGAGTAGCGCAGATACGCAGTATTTT
CASSLLSGSSADTQYF
>TRBJ1-1|-|TRBV10-3|-
TGTGCCATCAACGGTGGGGCTAACACTGAAGCTTTCTTT
CAINGGANTEAFF
>TRBJ2-1|-|TRBV25-1|TRBD2
TGTGCCAGCAGCCTTTATTTGGGCGGGAGGATCAACAATGAGCAGTTCTTC
CASSLYLGGRINNEQFF
>TRBJ2-1|-|TRBV7-6|TRBD2
TGTGCCAGCAGCTCCATAGCGGGAGAGGACAATGAGCAGTTCTTC
CASSSIAGEDNEQFF
>TRBJ2-2|few|TRBV7-2|-
TGTGCCCTCGGGGGGCCGGGCACCGGGGAGCTGTTTTTT
CALGGPGTGELFF
>TRBJ2-4|-|TRBV19|TRBD2
TGTGCCAGTAGTATAGGGCTAGCGGGTGAAAGCATTCAGTACTTC
CASSIGLAGESIQYF
>TRBJ1-6|few|TRBV6-5|-
TGTGCCACGGGTGAAACTAATTCACCCCTCCACTTT
CATGETNSPLHF
>TRBJ2-7|-|TRBV28|-
TGTGCCAGCACCGAGAATACCTACGAGCAGTACTTC
CASTENTYEQYF
>TRBJ2-1|-|TRBV9|-
TGTGCCAGCAGCGTAGTGTCCGGGTTTGGGAATGAGCAGTTCTTC
CASSVVSGFGNEQFF
>TRBJ1-5|-|TRBV7-2|TRBD1
TGTGCCAGCAGCTCCGGACAGGGAGATCAGCCCCAGCATTTT
CASSSGQGDQPQHF
>TRBJ2-1|-|TRBV19|TRBD1
TGTGCCAGTAGTATCGTGGACAGGGGAAACCACAATGAGCAGTTCTTC
CASSIVDRGNHNEQFF